This TCR beta chain comes out of a study of vaccination effects on CD4 cells after COVID-19. Study findings and constraints: Late post-vaccination samples showed marked contraction of infection- and vaccine-induced clones. Few convalescent patients and no early post-infection timepoints were included in the study.

Concerning this clone: No antigen is known for it.

Assay: immunoSEQ multiplex PCR; the TCRdb copy retains only in-frame clones and omits some. The table has under 35,000 clones, 65% to 80% seen once; the top ten hold about 9%. Viral peptide pools were used in the ViraFEST assay to expand antigen-specific CD4+ T cells, and sequencing came afterward. A 10-day culture period preceded the isolation of CD4+ T cells. Each person got two doses of an mRNA SARS-CoV-2 vaccine, BNT162b2 or mRNA-1273. Neither prior SARS-CoV-2 infection nor positive nucleocapsid antibodies were present in the vaccine recipients. PBMC were cultured at about 2 million per well with 10 IU/ml IL-2 and about 9.4 ug/ml peptides. The input for sequencing was CD4+ T cells from PBMCs cultured with HCoV-NL63 spike peptides, taken after COVID-19 vaccination. The source is a human donor who received a COVID-19 vaccine.

The chain's CDR3 is CASSLAKGTSGGFETQYF. CDR3 DNA: TGTGCCAGCAGCTTGGCCAAGGGGACTAGCGGGGGTTTTGAGACCCAGTACTTC. The chain joins TRBV5-6 to TRBJ2-5; TRBD2 agrees at 14 bases. Germline CDR1 SGHDT, CDR2 YYEEEE. Unmatched junction bases numbered 9, after V lost 0 bases and J lost 5 bases. The CDR3 sequence is 18 residues long.